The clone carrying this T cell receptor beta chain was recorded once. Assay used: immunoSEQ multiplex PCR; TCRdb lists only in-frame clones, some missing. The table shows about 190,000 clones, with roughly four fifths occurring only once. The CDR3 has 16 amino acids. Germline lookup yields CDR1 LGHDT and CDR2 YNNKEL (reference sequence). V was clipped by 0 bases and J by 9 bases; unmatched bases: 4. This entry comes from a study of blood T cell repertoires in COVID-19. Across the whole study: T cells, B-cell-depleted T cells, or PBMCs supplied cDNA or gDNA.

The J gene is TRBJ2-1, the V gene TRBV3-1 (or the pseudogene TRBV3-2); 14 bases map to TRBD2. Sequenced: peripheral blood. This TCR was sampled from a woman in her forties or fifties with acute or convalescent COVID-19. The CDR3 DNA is TGTGCCAGCAGCCAAGAGGGGACTAGCGGGAGTCTTGAGCAGTTCTTC. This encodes CASSQEGTSGSLEQFF.